This T cell receptor (beta chain) was observed in a study of regulatory T cells in long-lasting Graves disease. A note on this clonotype: What it binds is unknown.

General study results and limits: The study found lower TCR diversity in persistent Graves' patients than in newly diagnosed ones.

Both iRepertoire HTBI primers and Arm-PCR of CDR3 regions were used to build the TCR beta libraries. Each CDR3 protein gets one entry after TCRdb re-called the multiplex PCR reads with MiXCR. The data hold approximately 540,000 distinct CDR3 sequences, with approximately 12% observed a single time. This sample's time point: newly diagnosed GD, antithyroid drugs for less than 3 months. PBMCs provided the RNA from which the TCR library was made. Separately, the same data were catalogued under a study of T cells in Graves' hyperthyroidism and ophthalmopathy. From that second work: Most clonotypes expanded in thyroid above 0.001 were likewise present in blood.

The sample consisted of peripheral blood mononuclear cells (PBMCs), taken at new diagnosis, from a patient treated with antithyroid drugs. The clonotype was recovered from a woman in her 30s with Graves disease.

The CDR3 is CASSDRQGLGTDTQYF. CDR3 sequence (DNA): TGTGCCAGCAGCGACCGACAGGGGTTGGGCACAGATACGCAGTATTTT. The rearrangement uses TRBV28 and TRBJ2-3; 8 bases align to TRBD1. The J segment lost 1 base and the V segment lost 6 bases, leaving 9 bases of the junction unmatched. CDR3 size: 16 residues. CDR1 and CDR2 (germline): MDHEN, SYDVKM.